This record concerns one T cell receptor (beta chain) sequence. Its antigen specificity is not known. Base quality data are lacking; no much larger clone is found one base away. CDR1 and CDR2 (MDHEN, SYDVKM) derive from the germline V gene. Clipping removes 4 bases from V and 4 bases from J, with 15 as the unmatched junction base count. Taken from cysteine to phenylalanine, the CDR3 has 17 residues. Only the CDR3 DNA stays, 51 bases, in frame from base 1. This specimen belongs to a study of T cell changes during pregnancy in multiple sclerosis (dated by TCRdb to between 2017 and 2020). The study in broad terms: The study looked at changes in the T cell repertoire across pregnancy in women with multiple sclerosis.

Library generation was performed with the immunoSEQ multiplex PCR assay. TCRdb's version of the immuneACCESS table is confined to in-frame rearrangements and falls short of the full clone set. An unresolved V gene accounts for under half of the shortfall where checked; the remainder is of unknown origin. Counted in this sample were 60,000 to 75,000 clones; 92% of them appeared once. The top ten clones comprise 1.1% to 1.5% of the sample. The chain employs TRBV28 and TRBJ2-5, with TRBD2 matching 7 junction bases. This material consisted of peripheral blood, taken in the second trimester of pregnancy. This TCR derives from a female donor in good health, enrolled as a control in a pregnancy study. The CDR3 has the sequence CASSWPGTTLAVETQYF. The DNA is as follows: TGTGCCAGCAGTTGGCCCGGGACTACCCTCGCAGTAGAGACCCAGTACTTC.